The following is a TCR beta chain sequence with its context. Germline CDR1 LNHNV, CDR2 YYDKDF (reference sequence). V shed 0 bases and J shed 4 bases, with 9 bases lying between them. The CDR3 has 14 residues. Generated by immunoSEQ multiplex PCR, the TCRdb table keeps only in-frame clones and is missing some. Altogether roughly 170,000 clones are present, under 90% being singletons, with the ten largest covering 5.5% to 7.5%. This entry belongs to a study of blood T cell repertoires in COVID-19. This receptor was taken from a human donor in a cohort sampled during active COVID-19. This chain connects TRBV15 to TRBJ1-2, with D unclear. Sequencing input: peripheral blood. CDR3 nucleotide sequence: TGTGCCACCAGCAGAGAACCGACGGGCTATGGCTACACCTTC. Translating it yields CATSREPTGYGYTF.